The 25 T cell receptor beta chains in this list originate from one sample, sequenced in a study of shared clonotypes between healthy human individuals. Repertoires were generated with immunoSEQ multiplex PCR, while TCRdb's copy carries only in-frame clones and drops some. This table holds 2.3 million or so clones, 93% found once. Sequenced material: naive CD4+ T cells from PBMCs. Subset in this sample: CD45RA+ positively selected. These receptors came from a man aged 18-30 years in good health. Some clones in this sample may be carry-over from other donors' samples.

The chain combines TRBV5-1 with TRBJ1-4; 7 nucleotides agree with TRBD1. The CDR3 extends over 15 amino acids. Looked up from germline, CDR1 is SGHRS and CDR2 is YFSETQ. The J segment lost 6 bases and the V segment lost 4 bases, leaving 9 bases of the junction unmatched. The CDR3: CASSISDREYEKLFF. The DNA for the CDR3 is TGCGCCAGCAGCATATCAGACAGGGAATATGAAAAACTGTTTTTT.

A remark on this clone: This CDR3 is also generated by other DNA sequences in the sample. V gene TRBV5-1 combines with J gene TRBJ2-2, with 9 positions matching TRBD1. Looked up from germline, CDR1 is SGHRS and CDR2 is YFSETQ. J gave up 5 bases and V 2 bases, and 1 base lay outside the gene matches. CDR3 length: 14 amino acids. The CDR3 reads CASSLGQGTGELFF. Written as DNA, the CDR3 is TGCGCCAGCAGCTTAGGACAGGGGACCGGGGAGCTGTTTTTT.

The V and J genes are TRBV30 and TRBJ1-3; the D is unclear. The CDR3 is 15 amino acids. In germline, CDR1 is GTSNPN, CDR2 SVGIG (reference sequence). Trimming removed 0 bases at V and 0 bases at J, with 9 bases between. CDR3 loop: CAWSVLPNSGNTIYF. DNA for the CDR3: TGTGCCTGGAGTGTGCTTCCCAACTCTGGAAACACCATATATTTT.

This clone was detected once. The chain combines TRBV4-3 with TRBJ1-6; tentatively, D is TRBD1 (6 bases). The germline V gene encodes CDR1 LGHNA and CDR2 YSLEER. This CDR3 region has 16 residues. Deletions cut 3 bases from V and 6 bases from J, with 15 bases between. This CDR3 reads CASSHTRGFGNSPLHF. CDR3 DNA: TGCGCCAGCAGCCACACCAGGGGCTTTGGTAATTCACCCCTCCACTTT.

This clone was picked up one time. V gene TRBV6-5 combines with J gene TRBJ2-1; 15 bases fit TRBD2. This CDR3 spans 15 amino acids. The germline gives CDR1 MNHEY, CDR2 SVGAGI. V was clipped by 5 bases and J by 6 bases; unmatched bases: 2. This CDR3 is CASSRTSGRGNEQFF. The DNA for the CDR3 is TGTGCCAGCAGTAGGACTAGCGGGAGGGGCAATGAGCAGTTCTTC.

The chain links TRBV28 to TRBJ2-7; D tentatively fits TRBD1 or TRBD2 (5 bases each). The V gene lost 5 bases and the J gene lost 11 bases, with 13 bases spanning the gap. Germline CDR1 is MDHEN and CDR2 is SYDVKM. This CDR3 has 11 amino acids. The CDR3 spells CASSPREGKYF. CDR3 DNA sequence: TGTGCCAGCAGTCCCCGAGAGGGGAAGTACTTC.

V is TRBV28 and J is TRBJ1-1; no reliable D call. Germline V CDR1 and CDR2: MDHEN, SYDVKM. This CDR3 spans 15 amino acids. Trimming stripped 4 bases from V and 0 bases from J, with 12 bases between. CDR3 protein: CASSWVWQMNTEAFF. The CDR3 bases are TGTGCCAGCAGTTGGGTATGGCAAATGAACACTGAAGCTTTCTTT.

J is TRBJ1-1 and V is TRBV7-2; D is perhaps TRBD1 (5 bases). The germline V gene encodes CDR1 SGHTA and CDR2 FQGNSA. The CDR3 has 15 residues. The V end was cut by 5 bases, the J end by 10 bases, with 23 bases between. CDR3 sequence reads: CASSGGGFFGSGAFF. In DNA form, the CDR3 reads TGTGCCAGCAGCGGGGGGGGTTTTTTCGGATCGGGAGCTTTCTTT.

The V gene is TRBV18, the J gene TRBJ1-3; D remains ambiguous. From germline, CDR1 is KGHSH and CDR2 LQKENI. This CDR3 has 16 residues. Trimming cost V 2 bases and J 3 bases, with 14 bases left between them. The DNA for the CDR3 is TGTGCCAGCTCACCATCCTCCGTACAGTTTGGAAACACCATATATTTT. As protein: CASSPSSVQFGNTIYF.

The gene calls are TRBV19 and TRBJ1-6, with 8 bases that match TRBD1. Germline V lookup: CDR1 LNHDA, CDR2 SQIVND (reference sequence). The CDR3 sequence is 16 residues long. With 2 bases clipped from V and 17 bases from J, the junction kept 17 bases outside the gene matches. Here the CDR3 DNA reads TGTGCCAGTAGTATAACCGGAGCAGGGGGCCGTTGGCGATTCCACTTT. Amino acid sequence: CASSITGAGGRWRFHF.

On this clone itself: This same CDR3 is encoded by further DNA sequences in the sample. The chain has TRBV7-9 and TRBJ1-1; D gene unclear. V was shortened by 5 bases and J by 1 base, with 8 bases between the two germline ends. The germline V gene has CDR1 SEHNR and CDR2 FQNEAQ (reference sequence). This CDR3 is built from 13 residues. CDR3 DNA: TGTGCCAGCAGCCTGACGGGGAACACTGAAGCTTTCTTT. It is translated as CASSLTGNTEAFF.

The rearrangement uses TRBV7-3 and TRBJ2-2; a weak D match, TRBD1 (6 bases). This CDR3 region has 16 residues. V lost 5 bases and J lost 2, with 15 bases in between. CDR1 SGHTA and CDR2 FQGTGA come from the germline V gene. The CDR3, as DNA: TGTGCCAGCAGCACGCATGGGGGCGCAAACACCGGGGAGCTGTTTTTT. Residues: CASSTHGGANTGELFF.

A word on this clone: The sample contains more than one DNA sequence encoding this CDR3. The chain couples TRBV6-1 to TRBJ1-1; D unclear. V lost 6 bases, J lost 2 bases, and 10 bases lay in between. In germline, CDR1 is MNHNS, CDR2 SASEGT. The length of the CDR3 is 13 residues. CDR3 DNA sequence: TGTGCCAGCAGCACCCAAGGAAACACTGAAGCTTTCTTT. Translating gives CASSTQGNTEAFF.

This chain connects TRBV27 to TRBJ1-2; 8 nucleotides agree with TRBD1. After removal of 3 bases from V and 7 bases from J, the junction contained 4 bases not matched to a gene. The germline CDR1 and CDR2 sequences are MNHEY and SMNVEV (reference sequence). There are 13 residues in the CDR3. The CDR3 loop reads CASSFLDRGGYTF. For the CDR3, the DNA is TGTGCCAGCAGTTTCCTCGACAGGGGTGGCTACACCTTC.

As concerns this clone: The identical CDR3 is also encoded by other nucleotide sequences in the sample. V gene TRBV5-6 combines with J gene TRBJ1-5, with 7 bases matching TRBD1. Germline V gene lookup returns CDR1 SGHDT and CDR2 YYEEEE. With V trimmed by 4 bases and J by 4 bases, 5 bases remained unmatched. The CDR3 length is 14 residues. The CDR3 nucleotides read TGTGCCAGCAGCCTGACAGGGACTAATCAGCCCCAGCATTTT. Translated, it gives CASSLTGTNQPQHF.

The chain employs TRBV6-5 and TRBJ2-5; D is possibly TRBD1 or TRBD2 (5 bases each). This CDR3 comprises 13 residues. Trimming shortened V by 6 bases and J by 6 bases, and 14 bases separated the two germline ends. The germline CDR1 and CDR2 sequences are MNHEY and SVGAGI. DNA of the CDR3: TGTGCCAGCAGGCAGGGAGTGGGAAAGACCCAGTACTTC. Its protein is CASRQGVGKTQYF.

V gene TRBV7-3 combines with J gene TRBJ2-3; 10 positions agree with TRBD2. This CDR3 has 18 residues. J gave up 2 bases and V 1 base, and 9 bases lay outside the gene matches. CDR1 is SGHTA, CDR2 FQGTGA, per germline. CDR3 amino acids: CASSLIAGGVTATDTQYF. CDR3 sequence (DNA): TGTGCCAGCAGCTTAATAGCGGGAGGCGTAACGGCCACAGATACGCAGTATTTT.

The chain combines TRBV5-1 with TRBJ2-7; possibly TRBD1 for D (5 bases). CDR3 length: 13 residues. The germline gives CDR1 SGHRS, CDR2 YFSETQ. The V end lost 0 bases, the J end lost 4 bases, and 8 bases lay between the germline ends. CDR3 DNA sequence: TGCGCCAGCAGCTTGGGACAGAAGTACGAGCAGTACTTC. Translating gives CASSLGQKYEQYF.

The chain uses TRBV11-2 and TRBJ1-2; no clear D. Germline V gives CDR1 SGHAT, CDR2 FQNNGV. Trimming took 10 bases from V and 4 from J, leaving 16 bases between them. CDR3 size: 13 residues. The CDR3 nucleotides read TGTGCCACCACACACCCGCTTCCCTATGGCTACACCTTC. Translating gives CATTHPLPYGYTF.

The chain has TRBV2 and TRBJ2-7; 8 bases are shared with TRBD2. V trimming: 7 bases; J trimming: 2 bases; junction bases outside the gene matches: 4. The CDR3 runs to 13 residues. Per the germline V gene, CDR1 is SNHLY and CDR2 is FYNNEI. CDR3 in DNA: TGTGCCAGCACGCCGGGACTAGCCTACGAGCAGTACTTC. It specifies CASTPGLAYEQYF. Combining the CDR3 with reference TRBV2 and TRBJ2-7 gives the whole variable domain EPEVTQTPSHQVTQMGQEVILRCVPISNHLYFYWYRQILGQKVEFLVSFYNNEISEKSEIFDDQFSVERPDGSNFTLKIRSTKLEDSAMYFCASTPGLAYEQYFGPGTRLTVT.

This rearrangement joins TRBV6-6 to TRBJ2-7; D perhaps matches TRBD1 (6 bases). CDR3 length equals 15 residues. Trimming took 5 bases from V and 0 from J, leaving 14 bases between them. Germline loops: CDR1 MNHNY, CDR2 SVGAGI (reference sequence). Here the CDR3 reads CASSTGPRGSYEQYF. CDR3 coding DNA: TGTGCCAGCAGTACAGGGCCCAGGGGCTCCTACGAGCAGTACTTC.

J is TRBJ1-3 and V is TRBV10-3, with unresolved D. V lost 1 base to trimming and J lost 0 bases, with 10 bases between them. The V gene's germline CDR1 is ENHRY and CDR2 SYGVKD. CDR3 length: 16 amino acids. In DNA, the CDR3 is TGTGCCATCAGTGAGTTTCTGGGGTTCTCTGGAAACACCATATATTTT. Protein product: CAISEFLGFSGNTIYF.

The rearrangement uses TRBV6-5 and TRBJ2-7, with D possibly matching TRBD1 (6 bases). The V end lost 6 bases, the J end lost 1 base, and 16 bases lay between the germline ends. CDR1 and CDR2 (germline): MNHEY, SVGAGI. CDR3 size: 15 residues. CDR3 protein: CASRRGGWGSYEQYF. The DNA for the CDR3 is TGTGCCAGCAGGCGAGGGGGTTGGGGGTCCTACGAGCAGTACTTC.

The V and J genes are TRBV19 and TRBJ2-7, with D possibly being TRBD1 (6 bases). The CDR3 loop spans 12 amino acids. CDR1 and CDR2 from the germline V gene are LNHDA and SQIVND (reference sequence). With 6 bases removed from V and 3 bases from J, the gap between germline ends came to 9 bases. In nucleotides, the CDR3 is TGTGCCAGTAGCACAGGGAACTACGAGCAGTACTTC. It translates to CASSTGNYEQYF.

This clone was detected once. The sample has other DNA sequences that encode this CDR3 too. The chain couples TRBV28 to TRBJ2-5; the D is unclear. V lost 4 bases and J 5 bases, leaving 8 bases between the germline ends. The CDR3 totals 12 residues. Germline V gives CDR1 MDHEN, CDR2 SYDVKM. CDR3 nucleotide sequence: TGTGCCAGCAGTTCCGTTGGGGAGACCCAGTACTTC. Residues: CASSSVGETQYF.